Each of the 2 T cell receptor beta chains below was sequenced from the same sample in a study of shared clonotypes between healthy human individuals (dated by TCRdb to 2019 to 2021). Library preparation used the immunoSEQ multiplex PCR assay. TCRdb stores this immuneACCESS table with in-frame sequences only. Part of the clones is absent; in the studies checked, under half of the shortfall reflects unresolved V genes, and no reason is known for the rest. The sample table records 300,000 to 350,000 clones; around four fifths of these occur just once. The ten largest make up less than 11% of the sample. The sample was memory CD4+ T cells sorted from blood. What this sample's cell subset or site label stands for: CD45RA-negative fraction. The receptor set was obtained from a man aged 25 to 40 in good health.

The J gene is TRBJ1-1, the V gene TRBV11-2; D uncertain. Germline V gives CDR1 SGHAT, CDR2 FQNNGV. V lost 0 bases and J lost 6, with 5 bases in between. The CDR3 has 12 residues. CDR3 residues: CASSLDRPEAFF. The CDR3, as DNA: TGTGCCAGCAGCTTAGATAGGCCTGAAGCTTTCTTT.

This chain links TRBV27 with TRBJ2-1, with 15 bases lining up with TRBD2. Germline values: CDR1 MNHEY, CDR2 SMNVEV (reference sequence). V gave up 3 bases and J gave up 6 bases; unmatched junction bases: 3. This CDR3 contains 16 residues. CDR3 sequence: CASSFGLAGGRNEQFF. The CDR3, as DNA: TGTGCCAGCAGTTTCGGACTAGCGGGAGGGCGCAATGAGCAGTTCTTC.